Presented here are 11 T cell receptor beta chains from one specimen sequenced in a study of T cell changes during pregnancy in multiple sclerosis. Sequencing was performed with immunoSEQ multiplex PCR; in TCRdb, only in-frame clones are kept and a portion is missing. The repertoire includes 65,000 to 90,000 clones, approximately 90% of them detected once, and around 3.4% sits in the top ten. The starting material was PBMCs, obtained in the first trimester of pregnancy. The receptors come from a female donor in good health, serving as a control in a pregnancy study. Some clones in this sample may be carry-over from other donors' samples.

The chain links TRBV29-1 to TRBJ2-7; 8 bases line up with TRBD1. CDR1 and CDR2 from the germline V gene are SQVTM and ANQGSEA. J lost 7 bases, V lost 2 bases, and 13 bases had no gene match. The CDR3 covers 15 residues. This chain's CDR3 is CSVELVGQGAGEQYF. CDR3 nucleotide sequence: TGCAGCGTTGAATTAGTTGGGCAGGGGGCTGGGGAGCAGTACTTC.

The chain's CDR3 is CASSWESLAGGRTDTQYF. The CDR3 DNA reads TGTGCCAGCAGTTGGGAATCTTTAGCGGGGGGGCGCACAGATACGCAGTATTTT. The genes are TRBV28 and TRBJ2-3; 11 nucleotides align to TRBD2. Trimming took 4 bases from V and 1 from J; bases not matched to a gene: 10. CDR3 length equals 18 residues. Germline V gene data show CDR1 as MDHEN and CDR2 as SYDVKM.

In DNA form, the CDR3 reads TGTGCCAGCTCACTACTACCGGGATCCAATAGCAATCAGCCCCAGCATTTT. This encodes CASSLLPGSNSNQPQHF. The chain links TRBV18 to TRBJ1-5, with D uncertain. The CDR3 totals 17 residues. V shed 4 bases and J shed 0 bases, with 16 bases lying between them. Germline V gene data show CDR1 as KGHSH and CDR2 as LQKENI. The complete variable domain, with remaining parts taken from reference TRBV18 and TRBJ1-5, reads NAGVMQNPRHLVRRRGQEARLRCSPMKGHSHVYWYRQLPEEGLKFMVYLQKENIIDESGMPKERFSAEFPKEGPSILRIQQVVRGDSAAYFCASSLLPGSNSNQPQHFGDGTRLSIL.

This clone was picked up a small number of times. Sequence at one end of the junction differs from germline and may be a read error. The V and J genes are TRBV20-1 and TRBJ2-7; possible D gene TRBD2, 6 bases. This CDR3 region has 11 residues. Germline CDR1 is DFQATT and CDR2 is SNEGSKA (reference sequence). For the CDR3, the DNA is TGCAGTGCTAAGTTAGGGCGGGGTGGCTTCTTC. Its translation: CSAKLGRGGFF.

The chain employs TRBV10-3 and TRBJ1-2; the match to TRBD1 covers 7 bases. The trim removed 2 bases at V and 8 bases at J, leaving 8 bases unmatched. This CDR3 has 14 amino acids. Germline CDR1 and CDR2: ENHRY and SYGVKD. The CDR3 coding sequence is TGTGCCATCAGTGAGACGGACAGGCCTCGCGGCTACACCTTC. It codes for CAISETDRPRGYTF.

CDR3 protein: CASNDDRNNQPQHF. The CDR3 coding sequence is TGTGCCAGCAATGATGACAGAAACAATCAGCCCCAGCATTTT. V is TRBV6-4 and J is TRBJ1-5, with D maybe TRBD1 (5 bases). Trimming took 7 bases from V and 3 from J, leaving 13 bases between them. The CDR3 length is 14 residues. CDR1 and CDR2 from the germline V gene are MRHNA and SNTAGT.

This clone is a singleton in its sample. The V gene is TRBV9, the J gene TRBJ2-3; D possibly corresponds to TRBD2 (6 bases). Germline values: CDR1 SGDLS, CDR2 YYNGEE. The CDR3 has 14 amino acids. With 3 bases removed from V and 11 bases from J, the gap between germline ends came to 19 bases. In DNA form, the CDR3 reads TGTGCCAGCAGCGACCGACTAGGGTCTCAAGAGCAGTATTTT. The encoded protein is CASSDRLGSQEQYF.

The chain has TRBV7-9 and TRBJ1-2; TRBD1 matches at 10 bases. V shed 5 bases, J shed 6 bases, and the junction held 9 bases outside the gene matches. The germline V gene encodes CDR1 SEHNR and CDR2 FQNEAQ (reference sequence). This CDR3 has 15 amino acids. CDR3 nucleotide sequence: TGTGCCAGCAGCCCGCGCGTCGGGACAGGGGATGGCTACACCTTC. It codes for CASSPRVGTGDGYTF.

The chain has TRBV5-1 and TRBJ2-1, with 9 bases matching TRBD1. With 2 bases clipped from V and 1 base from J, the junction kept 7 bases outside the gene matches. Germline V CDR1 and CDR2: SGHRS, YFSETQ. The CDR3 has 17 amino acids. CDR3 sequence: CASSLRGQGGSYNEQFF. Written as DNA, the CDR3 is TGCGCCAGCAGCTTAAGGGGACAGGGAGGGTCCTACAATGAGCAGTTCTTC.

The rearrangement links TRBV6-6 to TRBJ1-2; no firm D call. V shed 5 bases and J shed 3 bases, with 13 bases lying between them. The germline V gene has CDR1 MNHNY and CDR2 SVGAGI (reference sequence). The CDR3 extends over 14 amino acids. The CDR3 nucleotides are TGTGCCAGCAGTACCCCCGCCGGGGACTATGGCTACACCTTC. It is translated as CASSTPAGDYGYTF.

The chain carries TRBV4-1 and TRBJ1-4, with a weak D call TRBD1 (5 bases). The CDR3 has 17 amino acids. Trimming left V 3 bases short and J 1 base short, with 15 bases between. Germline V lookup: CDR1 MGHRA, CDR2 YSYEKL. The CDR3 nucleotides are TGCGCCAGCAGCCAGTCCGTACCCGGGGGAACTAATGAAAAACTGTTTTTT. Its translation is CASSQSVPGGTNEKLFF.